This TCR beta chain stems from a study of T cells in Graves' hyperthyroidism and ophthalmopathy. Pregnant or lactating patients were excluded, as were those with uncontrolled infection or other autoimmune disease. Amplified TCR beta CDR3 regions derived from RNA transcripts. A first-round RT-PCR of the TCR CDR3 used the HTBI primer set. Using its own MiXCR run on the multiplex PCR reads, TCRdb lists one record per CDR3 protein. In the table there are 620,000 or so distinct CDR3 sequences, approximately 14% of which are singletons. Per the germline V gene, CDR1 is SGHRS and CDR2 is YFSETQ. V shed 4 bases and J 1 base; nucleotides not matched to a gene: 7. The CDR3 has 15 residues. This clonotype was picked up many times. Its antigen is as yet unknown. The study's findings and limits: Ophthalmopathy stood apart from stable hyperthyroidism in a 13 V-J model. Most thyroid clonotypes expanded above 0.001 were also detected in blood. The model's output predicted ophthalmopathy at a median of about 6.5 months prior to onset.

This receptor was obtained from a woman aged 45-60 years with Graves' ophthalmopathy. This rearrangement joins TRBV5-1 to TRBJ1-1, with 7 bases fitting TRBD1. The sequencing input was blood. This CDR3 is CASSLSGTENTEAFF. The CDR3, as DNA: TGCGCCAGCAGCCTGTCCGGGACAGAGAACACTGAAGCTTTCTTT.